This TCR beta chain derives from a study of blood T cell repertoires in COVID-19. On the study more broadly: Sources were T cells, B-cell-depleted T cells, or PBMCs; the material itself was cDNA or gDNA.

The cohort comprised adults aged roughly 18 to 95 years residing in about two dozen US areas. All exposed participants met a person with COVID-19 within 2 weeks before entering the study. From germline, CDR1 is SGHAT and CDR2 FQDESV (reference sequence). CDR3 length: 15 residues. V shed 7 bases, J shed 5 bases, and the junction held 8 bases outside the gene matches. Original methodology: Cell counts per sample came from amplifying reference gene primers. Data came from immunoSEQ multiplex PCR; TCRdb stores just in-frame clones and leaves some out. D and trimming come from the DNA, and the V and J calls and clone size come from that table. Of 200,000 or so clones in the sample, 88% were seen once.

This TCR came from a woman aged 25 to 39 who had been exposed to COVID-19. The chain has TRBV11-1 and TRBJ1-6; 7 nucleotides match TRBD1. Sequenced sample: PBMCs or T cells enriched from blood (not recorded which). The CDR3 DNA reads TGTGCCAGCAAAGCGACAGGGAGTGATAATTCACCCCTCCACTTT. It codes for CASKATGSDNSPLHF. Together with reference TRBV11-1 and TRBJ1-6, the CDR3 gives the full variable domain: EAEVAQSPRYKITEKSQAVAFWCDPISGHATLYWYRQILGQGPELLVQFQDESVVDDSQLPKDRFSAERLKGVDSTLKIQPAELGDSAMYLCASKATGSDNSPLHFGNGTRLTVT.